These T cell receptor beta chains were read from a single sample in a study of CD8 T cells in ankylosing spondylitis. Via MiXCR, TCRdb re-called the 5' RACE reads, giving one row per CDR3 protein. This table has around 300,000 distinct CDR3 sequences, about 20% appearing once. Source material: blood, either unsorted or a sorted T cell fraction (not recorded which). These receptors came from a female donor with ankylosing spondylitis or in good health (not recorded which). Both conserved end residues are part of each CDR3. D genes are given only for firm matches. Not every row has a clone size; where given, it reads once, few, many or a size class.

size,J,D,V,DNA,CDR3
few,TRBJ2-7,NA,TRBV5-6,TGTGCCAGCAGTCGGCCGGGTCTCTACGAGCAGTACTTC,CASSRPGLYEQYF
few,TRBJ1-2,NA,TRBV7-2,TGTGCCAGCAGCACACAGGGAGCGTACTATGGCTACACCTTC,CASSTQGAYYGYTF
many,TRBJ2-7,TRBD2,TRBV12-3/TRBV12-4,TGTGCCAGCAGTTTACTAGCGGGAGCGGGTGAGCAGTACTTC,CASSLLAGAGEQYF
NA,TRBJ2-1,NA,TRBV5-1,TGCGCCAGCAGCTTTAGGGAGAGCTCCTACAATGAGCAGTTCTTC,CASSFRESSYNEQFF
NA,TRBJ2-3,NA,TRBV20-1,TGCAGTGCTAGAGATTCAGGGGCCGGGACAGATACGCAGTATTTT,CSARDSGAGTDTQYF
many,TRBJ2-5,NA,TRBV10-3,TGTGCCATCAGTGGAGATATGGGGGAAGGGAACCAGTACTTC,CAISGDMGEGNQYF
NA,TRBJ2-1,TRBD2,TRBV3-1,TGTGCCAGCGGGACTAGCGGGATGCGGGGTGAGCAGTTCTTC,CASGTSGMRGEQFF
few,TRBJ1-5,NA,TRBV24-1,TGTGCCACCAGTGATTCCGCTAGAAGCAATCAGCCCCAGCATTTT,CATSDSARSNQPQHF
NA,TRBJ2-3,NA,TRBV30,TGTGCCTGGAGTGTACCAGGCGAGCGCCCCGGCACAGATACGCAGTATTTT,CAWSVPGERPGTDTQYF
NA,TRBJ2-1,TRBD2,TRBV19,TGTGCCAGTAGCGGACTAGCGGGAGGTGAGCAGTTCTTC,CASSGLAGGEQFF
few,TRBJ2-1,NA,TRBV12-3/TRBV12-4,TGTGCCAGCAGCCCCCTATCGAGCTCCTACAATGAGCAGTTCTTC,CASSPLSSSYNEQFF
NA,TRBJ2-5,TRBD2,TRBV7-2,TGTGCCAGCAGCCAACTGGGGGGAGGGGTTCAAGAGACCCAGTACTTC,CASSQLGGGVQETQYF
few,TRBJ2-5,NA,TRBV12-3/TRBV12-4,TGTGCCAGCACCCCGACCAGGCTAGCCCGTCAAGAGACCCAGTACTTC,CASTPTRLARQETQYF
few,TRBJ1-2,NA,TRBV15,TGTGCCACCAGCAGAGGAGGGGCTCACACCTTC,CATSRGGAHTF
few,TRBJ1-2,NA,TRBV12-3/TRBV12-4,TGTGCCAGCAGTTTAGCCCAGGGTGGGCGGGCTGGCTACACCTTC,CASSLAQGGRAGYTF
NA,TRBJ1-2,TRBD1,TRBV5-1,TGCGCCAGCAGCCTAGACAGGGTCGATGGCTACACCTTC,CASSLDRVDGYTF
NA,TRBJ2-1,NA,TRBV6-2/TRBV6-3,TGTGCCACTAGTTTTTCCTACAATGAGCAGTTCTTC,CATSFSYNEQFF
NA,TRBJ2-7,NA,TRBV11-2,TGTGCCAGCACTAGGACCGAGTCGCCCTACGAGCAGTACTTC,CASTRTESPYEQYF
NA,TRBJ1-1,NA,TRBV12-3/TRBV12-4,TGTGCCGGCCCGTTAGAGGGGACTTACACTGAAGCTTTCTTT,CAGPLEGTYTEAFF
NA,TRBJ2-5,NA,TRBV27,TGTGCCAGCAGTTTATACGGGAACCAAGAGACCCAGTACTTC,CASSLYGNQETQYF
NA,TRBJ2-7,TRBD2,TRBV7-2,TGTGCCAGCAGCTTTAATCGCGGACTAGCGGGTGACGAGCAGTACTTC,CASSFNRGLAGDEQYF
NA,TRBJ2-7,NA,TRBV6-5,TGTGCCAGCAGTTACTCGTCCCTAGCTGCTTACGAGCAGTACTTC,CASSYSSLAAYEQYF